One sample yielded the 17 T cell receptor beta chains listed below, sequenced in a study of PD-L1 blockade in urothelial cancer. This sample's time point: pretreatment peripheral blood. Assay: immunoSEQ multiplex PCR; the TCRdb copy retains only in-frame clones and omits some. The sample records 70,000 to 100,000 clones, 80% to 85% being singletons. Material: PBMCs, obtained around atezolizumab (anti-PD-L1) treatment. The receptors here all came from a man aged 60 to 75 with urothelial cancer.

The rearrangement joins TRBV7-9 to TRBJ2-7; 9 positions match TRBD2. The trim removed 3 bases at V and 4 bases at J, leaving 7 bases unmatched. The CDR3 consists of 15 residues. Germline assignment: CDR1 SEHNR and CDR2 FQNEAQ (reference sequence). The CDR3 loop reads CASSFPAGGGYEQYF. The CDR3 DNA reads as TGTGCCAGCAGCTTCCCAGCGGGGGGAGGTTACGAGCAGTACTTC. Variable domain in full (rest from reference TRBV7-9 and TRBJ2-7): DTGVSQNPRHKITKRGQNVTFRCDPISEHNRLYWYRQTLGQGPEFLTYFQNEAQLEKSRLLSDRFSAERPKGSFSTLEIQRTEQGDSAMYLCASSFPAGGGYEQYFGPGTRLTVT.

The rearrangement uses TRBV5-1 and TRBJ2-5; 9 bases are a match to TRBD2. Trimming removed 2 bases from V and 4 bases from J; junction bases left unmatched: 6. The CDR3 totals 15 residues. Germline CDR1 is SGHRS and CDR2 is YFSETQ. Here the CDR3 DNA reads TGCGCCAGCAGCTTACAAGCGGGGGGCCGAGAGACCCAGTACTTC. This encodes CASSLQAGGRETQYF.

This clone was found a few times. The chain links TRBV25-1 to TRBJ1-2; TRBD1 matches at 10 bases. The CDR3 totals 14 residues. CDR1 and CDR2 (germline): MGHDK, SYGVNS. The J segment lost 5 bases and the V segment lost 8 bases, leaving 8 bases of the junction unmatched. The CDR3 sequence is CASGDRGSFYGYTF. The DNA for the CDR3 is TGTGCCAGCGGGGACAGGGGATCCTTTTATGGCTACACCTTC.

The chain recombines TRBV5-1 with TRBJ2-7; 8 bases fit TRBD2. The V and J ends lost 4 bases and 1 base, in that order; junction bases with no gene match: 7. This CDR3 spans 15 amino acids. CDR1 and CDR2 from the germline V gene are SGHRS and YFSETQ. The chain's CDR3 is CASSHGTSRSYEQYF. Written as DNA, the CDR3 is TGCGCCAGCAGCCACGGGACTAGTCGTTCCTACGAGCAGTACTTC.

The gene calls are TRBV9 and TRBJ1-4; no definite D call. Germline lookup yields CDR1 SGDLS and CDR2 YYNGEE. The CDR3 length is 15 residues. V lost 4 bases, J lost 0 bases, and 10 bases lay in between. CDR3 in DNA: TGTGCCAGCAGCCCCCCGGGAGCAACTAATGAAAAACTGTTTTTT. This translates into CASSPPGATNEKLFF.

V gene TRBV7-9 combines with J gene TRBJ1-1, with D unresolved. Germline-derived CDR1 and CDR2 are SEHNR and FQNEAQ (reference sequence). The CDR3 is 11 amino acids. With 2 bases removed from V and 8 bases from J, the gap between germline ends came to 6 bases. CDR3 nucleotide sequence: TGTGCCAGCAGCTTAATGGGCGAAGCTTTCTTT. Protein product: CASSLMGEAFF.

V gene TRBV11-2 combines with J gene TRBJ2-5, with TRBD2 matching over 10 bases. The CDR3 sequence is 16 residues long. Germline CDR1 reads SGHAT; CDR2 reads FQNNGV. The junction had 14 bases not matched to a gene; V was cut back by 8 bases and J by 5 bases. The CDR3 bases are TGTGCCAGCTCGGTCGGGACTAGCGTTGCTCACGAGACCCAGTACTTC. Amino acid sequence: CASSVGTSVAHETQYF.

The V call is TRBV28, the J call TRBJ1-2; 7 nucleotides match TRBD1. CDR1 is MDHEN and CDR2 is SYDVKM in the germline V gene. The CDR3 consists of 15 residues. V was pared by 5 bases and J by 2 bases, with 8 bases of the junction left unmatched. The chain's CDR3 is CASSTFSTGNYGYTF. DNA for the CDR3: TGTGCCAGCAGTACCTTCTCGACAGGGAACTATGGCTACACCTTC.

Notes on this clone: One junction end disagrees with the germline gene, perhaps due to a read error. The chain recombines TRBV6-1 with TRBJ2-7, with TRBD1 matching over 8 bases. This CDR3 contains 15 residues. Germline V gene lookup returns CDR1 MNHNS and CDR2 SASEGT. CDR3 sequence (DNA): TGTGCCAGCAGGGAAGGGACAGGTTCATCCTACGAGCAGTACTTC. This encodes CASREGTGSSYEQYF.

The J gene is TRBJ1-2, the V gene TRBV4-3; perhaps TRBD1 as D (5 bases). Trimming removed 3 bases at V and 6 bases at J, with 20 bases between. This CDR3 has 16 amino acids. Germline assignment: CDR1 LGHNA and CDR2 YSLEER. The CDR3 is CASSQGSNWKGDGYTF. The DNA of the CDR3 is TGCGCCAGCAGCCAGGGTTCGAACTGGAAAGGGGATGGCTACACCTTC.

V usage is TRBV7-2 and J usage is TRBJ2-1; unclear D gene. With 1 base removed from V and 5 bases from J, the gap between germline ends came to 9 bases. Looked up from germline, CDR1 is SGHTA and CDR2 is FQGNSA. The CDR3 contains 14 residues. CDR3 protein: CASSLVASNNEQFF. Written as DNA, the CDR3 is TGTGCCAGCAGCTTAGTCGCTAGTAACAATGAGCAGTTCTTC. The full variable domain, rest sourced from reference TRBV7-2 and TRBJ2-1, is GAGVSQSPSNKVTEKGKDVELRCDPISGHTALYWYRQSLGQGLEFLIYFQGNSAPDKSGLPSDRFSAERTGGSVSTLTIQRTQQEDSAVYLCASSLVASNNEQFFGPGTRLTVL.

The V and J genes are TRBV10-3 and TRBJ2-7, with 10 bases fitting TRBD1. Germline V lookup: CDR1 ENHRY, CDR2 SYGVKD. The junction had 6 bases not matched to a gene; V was cut back by 4 bases and J by 3 bases. This CDR3 has 15 amino acids. The CDR3 DNA reads as TGTGCCATCAGTGGGGGAGACAGGGGGCTCTACGAGCAGTACTTC. The encoded protein is CAISGGDRGLYEQYF.

The chain employs TRBV5-6 and TRBJ1-1, with 7 positions matching TRBD1. J lost 11 bases, V lost 4 bases, and 11 bases had no gene match. CDR1 and CDR2 (germline): SGHDT, YYEEEE. The CDR3 has 13 amino acids. The CDR3 region has the DNA TGTGCCAGCAGCCCTGATATCAGGGGGGTTGCTTTCTTT. Its protein is CASSPDIRGVAFF.

The chain is built from TRBV7-2 and TRBJ2-2, with a tentative D call TRBD2 (6 bases). V dropped 6 bases and J dropped 0 bases, with 8 bases sitting between them. The CDR3 is 14 residues long. Looked up from germline, CDR1 is SGHTA and CDR2 is FQGNSA. This chain's CDR3 is CASRDYSNTGELFF. The CDR3 DNA follows: TGTGCCAGCAGGGACTACTCGAACACCGGGGAGCTGTTTTTT.

CDR3 residues: CASSQGGQGWGYTF. DNA for the CDR3: TGTGCCAGCAGCCAAGGGGGACAGGGATGGGGCTACACCTTC. The chain uses TRBV7-2 and TRBJ1-2; TRBD1 aligns across 9 bases. J lost 8 bases, V lost 5 bases, and 9 bases had no gene match. The CDR3 consists of 14 residues. CDR1 and CDR2 (germline): SGHTA, FQGNSA.

The CDR3 loop reads CASSLTGGRDEKLFF. The CDR3 DNA reads TGCGCCAGCAGCTTAACAGGGGGCCGGGATGAAAAACTGTTTTTT. The chain employs TRBV5-1 and TRBJ1-4; TRBD1 aligns across 9 bases. V dropped 2 bases and J dropped 6; count of bases not matched to a gene: 5. This CDR3 is built from 15 residues. In germline, CDR1 is SGHRS, CDR2 YFSETQ.

This clone turned up a few times. The chain uses TRBV10-3 and TRBJ2-5, with unresolved D. Trimming removed 10 bases from V and 0 bases from J, with 9 bases in between. This CDR3 has 12 amino acids. The germline CDR1 and CDR2 sequences are ENHRY and SYGVKD. CDR3 nucleotides: TGTGCCACGTCCACGGACCAAGAGACCCAGTACTTC. Protein: CATSTDQETQYF.